What follows is one T cell receptor (beta chain) and its context. The antigen remains unidentified. These data come from a study of T cell repertoires in aging, cancer and after chemotherapy. Background on the study: Healthy donor repertoires were recorded over several months to years and showed clear clonal overlap. Study outcomes and limitations: Untreated cancer patients had significantly lower blood TCR diversity than age-matched healthy donors. The repertoire data cannot show anything about immunological memory following chemotherapy.

The CDR3 is 13 amino acids. CDR1 is SEHNR, CDR2 FQNEAQ, per germline (reference sequence). Trimming stripped 1 base from V and 2 bases from J, with 6 bases between. A mixed TRB-A/B primer pool amplified rearranged TRB by multiplex touch-down PCR. TCRdb used MiXCR to reprocess the multiplex PCR reads, holding one entry per CDR3 protein. Of 7,000 to 9,500 distinct CDR3 sequences in the sample, approximately 31% were seen once. TCR beta rearrangements were amplified from peripheral blood genomic DNA. The sequenced sample was blood. This TCR was sampled from a human donor in good health. The donor label of this sample is uncertain. The rearrangement uses TRBV7-9 and TRBJ2-7; D is unclear. CDR3 sequence reads: CASSLGSTYEQYF. CDR3 sequence (DNA): TGTGCCAGCAGCTTAGGCAGTACCTACGAGCAGTACTTC.